A single sample is the source of the 28 T cell receptor beta chains below, sequenced in a study of CD8 T cells in Susac syndrome. After extraction with the RNeasy kit, roughly 0.45 to 1 ug of the RNA was reverse transcribed using random hexamers. TCRdb redid the calling of the immunoSEQ multiplex PCR reads with MiXCR, one entry per CDR3 protein. The sample carries some 110,000 distinct CDR3 sequences, around 94% recorded once. The source material was CD4+ T cells from PBMCs. The receptor source for this set is a human donor with multiple sclerosis.

This clonotype was counted a single time. This rearrangement joins TRBV7-9 to TRBJ1-6; D is undetermined. The ends were cut back, 5 bases at V and 8 bases at J, with 16 bases in the middle. CDR3 size: 15 residues. Germline loops: CDR1 SEHNR, CDR2 FQNEAQ (reference sequence). The CDR3 loop is CASSPRPVSDSPLHF. CDR3 sequence (DNA): TGTGCCAGCAGCCCCAGACCGGTCTCCGATTCACCCCTCCACTTT.

V gene TRBV29-1 combines with J gene TRBJ1-1; D remains unclear. The CDR3 has 13 residues. CDR1 SQVTM and CDR2 ANQGSEA come from the germline V gene. V lost 3 bases, J lost 0 bases, and 8 bases lay in between. Here the CDR3 reads CSVDKGLNTEAFF. CDR3 sequence (DNA): TGCAGCGTTGATAAGGGATTGAACACTGAAGCTTTCTTT.

This chain joins TRBV15 and TRBJ2-7; TRBD2 matches at 7 bases. V was pared by 0 bases and J by 0 bases, with 14 bases of the junction left unmatched. This CDR3 has 19 residues. Germline loops: CDR1 LNHNV, CDR2 YYDKDF (reference sequence). This CDR3 is CATSRDRGGASVSSYEQYF. CDR3 nucleotides: TGTGCCACCAGCAGAGATCGGGGAGGGGCTTCAGTAAGCTCCTACGAGCAGTACTTC. Together with reference TRBV15 and TRBJ2-7, the CDR3 gives the full variable domain: DAMVIQNPRYQVTQFGKPVTLSCSQTLNHNVMYWYQQKSSQAPKLLFHYYDKDFNNEADTPDNFQSRRPNTSFCFLDIRSPGLGDTAMYLCATSRDRGGASVSSYEQYFGPGTRLTVT.

CDR3 DNA sequence: TGTGCCAGCTCACCGGACAGAACCTATGGCTACACCTTC. This translates into CASSPDRTYGYTF. The chain uses TRBV18 and TRBJ1-2; tentative D call: TRBD1 (6 bases). Trimming shortened V by 3 bases and J by 4 bases, and 9 bases separated the two germline ends. The CDR3 has 13 amino acids. Looked up from germline, CDR1 is KGHSH and CDR2 is LQKENI. The full variable domain, its missing parts supplied by reference TRBV18 and TRBJ1-2, is NAGVMQNPRHLVRRRGQEARLRCSPMKGHSHVYWYRQLPEEGLKFMVYLQKENIIDESGMPKERFSAEFPKEGPSILRIQQVVRGDSAAYFCASSPDRTYGYTFGSGTRLTVV.

The chain joins TRBV7-3 to TRBJ1-1; no clear D. V was trimmed by 5 bases and J by 1 base, leaving 14 bases between them. CDR3 length: 15 residues. Germline assignment: CDR1 SGHTA and CDR2 FQGTGA. CDR3 residues: CASSKNPDGNTEAFF. In nucleotides, the CDR3 is TGTGCCAGCAGCAAGAACCCGGACGGGAACACTGAAGCTTTCTTT.

V usage is TRBV10-3 and J usage is TRBJ1-2; 9 bases map to TRBD1. Germline V gives CDR1 ENHRY, CDR2 SYGVKD. This CDR3 contains 16 residues. V shed 6 bases and J 4 bases; nucleotides not matched to a gene: 12. Written as DNA, the CDR3 is TGTGCCATCAGCGACAGGGGACAGGGTGGAAGCTATGGCTACACCTTC. It specifies CAISDRGQGGSYGYTF.

The chain joins TRBV18 to TRBJ2-1, with a possible D match to TRBD1 (6 bases). The germline V gene has CDR1 KGHSH and CDR2 LQKENI. The V end lost 3 bases, the J end lost 5 bases, and 14 bases lay between the germline ends. The CDR3 is 15 amino acids. For the CDR3, the DNA is TGTGCCAGCTCACCTCAATTGGACAGCCACAATGAGCAGTTCTTC. The encoded protein is CASSPQLDSHNEQFF.

This chain uses TRBV30 with TRBJ2-7; 8 positions agree with TRBD1. The V segment lost 2 bases and the J segment 0 bases; nucleotides outside the gene matches: 6. The germline CDR1 and CDR2 sequences are GTSNPN and SVGIG (reference sequence). The CDR3 length is 15 residues. The CDR3 bases are TGTGCCTGGAGTAAGGGACAGGCGACCTCCTACGAGCAGTACTTC. Its translation: CAWSKGQATSYEQYF. Looking up the rest from reference TRBV30 and TRBJ2-7 gives the full variable domain: SQTIHQWPATLVQPVGSPLSLECTVEGTSNPNLYWYRQAAGRGLQLLFYSVGIGQISSEVPQNLSASRPQDRQFILSSKKLLLSDSGFYLCAWSKGQATSYEQYFGPGTRLTVT.

The CDR3 is CSLPTGTGYQAFF. DNA of the CDR3: TGCAGTCTTCCAACCGGGACAGGGTACCAAGCTTTCTTT. The chain carries TRBV20-1 and TRBJ1-1; 9 positions agree with TRBD1. Germline values: CDR1 DFQATT, CDR2 SNEGSKA (reference sequence). CDR3 length: 13 amino acids. V was clipped by 8 bases and J by 9 bases; unmatched bases: 13.

As DNA, the CDR3 is TGCGCCAGCAGCAGGGGCCTCAGCTCTGGAAACACCATATATTTT. It encodes CASSRGLSSGNTIYF. V is TRBV5-1 and J is TRBJ1-3, with a tentative D call TRBD1 (5 bases). Germline-derived CDR1 and CDR2 are SGHRS and YFSETQ. V shed 4 bases and J shed 0 bases, with 11 bases lying between them. The CDR3 extends over 15 amino acids. The variable domain in full, with the rest retrieved from reference TRBV5-1 and TRBJ1-3, is KAGVTQTPRYLIKTRGQQVTLSCSPISGHRSVSWYQQTPGQGLQFLFEYFSETQRNKGNFPGRFSGRQFSNSRSEMNVSTLELGDSALYLCASSRGLSSGNTIYFGEGSWLTVV.

This chain connects TRBV3-1 to TRBJ2-1, with TRBD2 identical over 9 bases. After removal of 1 base from V and 1 base from J, the junction contained 14 bases not matched to a gene. Germline V gene sequence: CDR1 LGHDT, CDR2 YNNKEL (reference sequence). The CDR3 length is 20 residues. The CDR3 DNA follows: TGTGCCAGCAGCCAAGGGGGTTGGGTAGCGGGGGCTCCGTCCTACAATGAGCAGTTCTTC. This sequence encodes CASSQGGWVAGAPSYNEQFF.

The V call is TRBV7-2, the J call TRBJ2-7; D unclear. CDR3 length: 14 residues. V was cut by 5 bases and J by 0 bases, with 11 bases left in between. The germline gives CDR1 SGHTA, CDR2 FQGNSA. The CDR3 reads CASSLEASSYEQYF. The CDR3 DNA sequence: TGTGCCAGCAGCCTTGAGGCCAGCTCCTACGAGCAGTACTTC.

The chain couples TRBV5-1 to TRBJ1-1; 9 nucleotides align to TRBD1. Trimming at V came to 4 bases and at J to 1 base, leaving 5 bases not matched to a gene. CDR3 length: 15 amino acids. Per the germline V gene, CDR1 is SGHRS and CDR2 is YFSETQ. The CDR3 is CASSPQGAKNTEAFF. The CDR3 DNA sequence: TGCGCCAGCAGCCCACAGGGGGCGAAGAACACTGAAGCTTTCTTT.

This chain links TRBV18 with TRBJ2-3, with D possibly being TRBD1 (6 bases). The CDR3 sequence is 18 residues long. Looked up from germline, CDR1 is KGHSH and CDR2 is LQKENI. Trimming took off 3 bases at V and 0 bases at J, with 19 bases between the two ends. Here the CDR3 reads CASSPAPQGKLSTDTQYF. As DNA, the CDR3 is TGTGCCAGCTCACCTGCCCCCCAGGGGAAACTCAGCACAGATACGCAGTATTTT.

This clonotype was detected only once. The rearrangement joins TRBV18 to TRBJ1-1; 10 bases are a match to TRBD1. The J segment lost 1 base and the V segment lost 4 bases, leaving 3 bases of the junction unmatched. This CDR3 comprises 15 residues. CDR1 is KGHSH and CDR2 is LQKENI in the germline V gene. The CDR3 region is CASSLRTGGNTEAFF. In nucleotides, the CDR3 is TGTGCCAGCTCACTGAGGACAGGGGGGAACACTGAAGCTTTCTTT. Full variable domain (missing parts from reference TRBV18 and TRBJ1-1): NAGVMQNPRHLVRRRGQEARLRCSPMKGHSHVYWYRQLPEEGLKFMVYLQKENIIDESGMPKERFSAEFPKEGPSILRIQQVVRGDSAAYFCASSLRTGGNTEAFFGQGTRLTVV.

The CDR3 region is CASSPPATSGNEQFF. DNA of the CDR3: TGTGCCAGCTCACCACCGGCTACTAGCGGCAATGAGCAGTTCTTC. J is TRBJ2-1 and V is TRBV18; 8 positions agree with TRBD2. V shed 0 bases, J shed 6 bases, and the junction held 4 bases outside the gene matches. This CDR3 is built from 15 residues. Germline values: CDR1 KGHSH, CDR2 LQKENI. The full variable domain, its missing parts supplied by reference TRBV18 and TRBJ2-1, is NAGVMQNPRHLVRRRGQEARLRCSPMKGHSHVYWYRQLPEEGLKFMVYLQKENIIDESGMPKERFSAEFPKEGPSILRIQQVVRGDSAAYFCASSPPATSGNEQFFGPGTRLTVL.

The chain couples TRBV12-3 or TRBV12-4 to TRBJ1-5, with 7 positions matching TRBD1. The CDR3 has 16 residues. Germline trimming cut 1 base from V and 3 bases from J; bases unmatched to any gene: 6. The CDR3 reads CASSLGQGGLNQPQHF. The DNA for the CDR3 is TGTGCCAGCAGTTTAGGTCAGGGGGGACTCAATCAGCCCCAGCATTTT.

The sample holds a few counts of this clonotype. The chain combines TRBV7-2 with TRBJ1-2; a weak D match, TRBD1 (5 bases). V lost 4 bases and J 4 bases, leaving 10 bases between the germline ends. Germline lookup yields CDR1 SGHTA and CDR2 FQGNSA. CDR3 length: 13 residues. The CDR3 is CASSSGGGYGYTF. The CDR3 nucleotides read TGTGCCAGCAGCTCTGGGGGAGGCTATGGCTACACCTTC.

The J gene is TRBJ2-7, the V gene TRBV29-1, with TRBD2 as a possible D gene (6 bases). The CDR3 extends over 13 amino acids. Germline lookup yields CDR1 SQVTM and CDR2 ANQGSEA. Between the trimmed V and J ends, which lost 2 bases and 3 bases, there was a span of 11 bases. DNA of the CDR3: TGCAGCGTTGAATTGGGAGGCCACTACGAGCAGTACTTC. Translated: CSVELGGHYEQYF.

The V and J genes are TRBV28 and TRBJ1-1; 8 bases fit TRBD1. Germline CDR1 is MDHEN and CDR2 is SYDVKM. With V trimmed by 5 bases and J by 5 bases, 10 bases remained unmatched. The CDR3 has 15 residues. CDR3 amino acids: CASSPPQGAGTEAFF. The CDR3 DNA is TGTGCCAGCAGTCCACCCCAGGGGGCCGGAACTGAAGCTTTCTTT. Complete variable domain (other parts from reference TRBV28 and TRBJ1-1): DVKVTQSSRYLVKRTGEKVFLECVQDMDHENMFWYRQDPGLGLRLIYFSYDVKMKEKGDIPEGYSVSREKKERFSLILESASTNQTSMYLCASSPPQGAGTEAFFGQGTRLTVV.

The chain employs TRBV2 and TRBJ1-1; D is uncertain. Germline V lookup: CDR1 SNHLY, CDR2 FYNNEI. Trimming took 5 bases from V and 1 from J, leaving 8 bases between them. CDR3 length equals 13 residues. CDR3 in amino acids: CASSQYPNTEAFF. In DNA, the CDR3 is TGTGCCAGCAGTCAGTACCCGAACACTGAAGCTTTCTTT. Complete variable domain (other parts from reference TRBV2 and TRBJ1-1): EPEVTQTPSHQVTQMGQEVILRCVPISNHLYFYWYRQILGQKVEFLVSFYNNEISEKSEIFDDQFSVERPDGSNFTLKIRSTKLEDSAMYFCASSQYPNTEAFFGQGTRLTVV.

The table lists this clonotype with a few counts. J is TRBJ2-7 and V is TRBV12-5; D unclear. Trimming left V 0 bases short and J 2 bases short, with 2 bases between. This CDR3 is built from 12 residues. Germline CDR1 is LGHNT and CDR2 is FRNRAP. CDR3 sequence: CASGLVAYEQYF. The CDR3 DNA is TGTGCTAGTGGTTTGGTCGCCTACGAGCAGTACTTC.

This clonotype is a singleton in its sample. The chain carries TRBV29-1 and TRBJ2-3; D is ambiguous. V was cut by 6 bases and J by 6 bases, with 7 bases left in between. Germline V CDR1 and CDR2: SQVTM, ANQGSEA. This CDR3 has 10 residues. In nucleotides, the CDR3 is TGCAGCGTAACTACCGATACGCAGTATTTT. It encodes CSVTTDTQYF.

V usage is TRBV14 and J usage is TRBJ1-2; 8 nucleotides align to TRBD1. The V segment lost 1 base and the J segment 7 bases; nucleotides outside the gene matches: 8. Per germline, CDR1 SGHDN and CDR2 FVKESK. This CDR3 is 15 amino acids long. The CDR3 coding sequence is TGTGCCAGCAGCCAAGTCCCAGGGGGCGCAGGTGGCTACACCTTC. It encodes CASSQVPGGAGGYTF.

J is TRBJ2-7 and V is TRBV7-6; weak D call: TRBD2 (6 bases). In germline, CDR1 is SGHVS, CDR2 FNYEAQ. This CDR3 has 16 residues. V lost 5 bases, J lost 4 bases, and 21 bases lay in between. CDR3 DNA: TGTGCCAGCAGCCCCGCTGGCCGGGGGTGGGGGTACGAGCAGTACTTC. Its translation: CASSPAGRGWGYEQYF.

The chain is built from TRBV28 and TRBJ2-3; 7 nucleotides align to TRBD1. V gave up 8 bases and J gave up 1 base; unmatched junction bases: 12. Germline assignment: CDR1 MDHEN and CDR2 SYDVKM. This CDR3 is built from 16 residues. CDR3 in DNA: TGTGCCAGCCACGAACAAACAGGGGCCGGCACAGATACGCAGTATTTT. Translation gives CASHEQTGAGTDTQYF.

J is TRBJ1-3 and V is TRBV5-6; D unclear. The length of the CDR3 is 16 residues. V lost 4 bases and J 0 bases, leaving 14 bases between the germline ends. Germline CDR1 reads SGHDT; CDR2 reads YYEEEE. The CDR3 DNA is TGTGCCAGCAGCCCGCCGACAAGCTCCTCTGGAAACACCATATATTTT. Residues: CASSPPTSSSGNTIYF.

The rearrangement joins TRBV12-3 or TRBV12-4 to TRBJ1-2; unclear D gene. V was trimmed by 6 bases and J by 8 bases, leaving 16 bases between them. CDR3 length equals 13 residues. CDR3 sequence reads: CASRYNEVWGYTF. The CDR3 region has the DNA TGTGCCAGCAGGTACAATGAGGTTTGGGGCTACACCTTC.